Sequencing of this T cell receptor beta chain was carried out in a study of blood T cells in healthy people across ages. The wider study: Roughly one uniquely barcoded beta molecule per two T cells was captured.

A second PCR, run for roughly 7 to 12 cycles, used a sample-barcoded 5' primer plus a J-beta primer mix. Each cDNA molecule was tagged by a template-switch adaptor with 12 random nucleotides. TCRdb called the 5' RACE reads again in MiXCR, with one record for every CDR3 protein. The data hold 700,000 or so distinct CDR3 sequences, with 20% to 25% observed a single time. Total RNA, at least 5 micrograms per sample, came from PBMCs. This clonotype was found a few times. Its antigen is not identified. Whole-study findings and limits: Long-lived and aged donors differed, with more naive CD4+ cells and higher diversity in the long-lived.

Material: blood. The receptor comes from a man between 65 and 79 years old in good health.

The CDR3 protein is CASSIDIGTGKSGYTF. For the CDR3, the DNA is TGTGCCAGTAGTATAGATATCGGGACAGGGAAGAGTGGCTACACCTTC. The rearrangement uses TRBV19 and TRBJ1-2; 9 bases fit TRBD1. Per germline, CDR1 LNHDA and CDR2 SQIVND (reference sequence). J gave up 7 bases and V 0 bases, and 9 bases lay outside the gene matches. The CDR3 is 16 amino acids.